This T cell receptor beta chain is drawn from a study of blood T cell repertoires in COVID-19. Study as a whole: The United States, Italy and Spain were the sources of the acute and convalescent COVID-19 samples. In each case, the material was cDNA or gDNA derived from T cells, B-cell-depleted T cells, or PBMCs.

V was clipped by 4 bases and J by 5 bases; unmatched bases: 11. Germline assignment: CDR1 SGHNT and CDR2 YYREEE (reference sequence). The CDR3 is 16 amino acids. Sequencing used immunoSEQ multiplex PCR; TCRdb keeps in-frame clones, though not all of them. This sample has 80,000 or so clones, with about 80% found just once. This clonotype was obtained from a human donor in a cohort sampled during active COVID-19. The chain links TRBV5-4 to TRBJ2-2; 7 positions match TRBD2. Specimen: peripheral blood. The chain's CDR3 is CASSLRGAGVTGELFF. In nucleotides, the CDR3 is TGTGCCAGCAGCCTAAGAGGGGCGGGGGTAACCGGGGAGCTGTTTTTT.